Shown below are 32 T cell receptor beta chains from a single sample sequenced in a study of blood T cell repertoires in COVID-19. Using immunoSEQ multiplex PCR, the repertoire was profiled, and TCRdb retains in-frame clones only, with some absent. The repertoire consists of some 330,000 clones, with about nine tenths occurring once and the leading ten covering 4% to 5%. The sample was PBMCs or T cells enriched from blood (not recorded which). All receptors derive from a man aged 30 to 45 who had recovered from COVID-19.

The DNA of the CDR3 is TGTGCCAGCAGTTACTCCGACAGGTGGAATTCACCCCTCCACTTT. Amino acids: CASSYSDRWNSPLHF. This chain uses TRBV6-5 with TRBJ1-6; possibly TRBD1 for D (6 bases). The CDR3 extends over 15 amino acids. Trimming removed 0 bases at V and 7 bases at J, with 10 bases between. Germline CDR1 and CDR2: MNHEY and SVGAGI.

The chain carries TRBV6-4 and TRBJ2-5; TRBD1 aligns across 10 bases. V was clipped by 0 bases and J by 2 bases; unmatched bases: 9. There are 18 residues in the CDR3. Germline V gives CDR1 MRHNA, CDR2 SNTAGT. The chain's CDR3 is CASSDSSLPDRGQETQYF. CDR3 nucleotide sequence: TGTGCCAGCAGTGACTCCAGCCTCCCGGACAGGGGGCAAGAGACCCAGTACTTC.

V usage is TRBV21-1 and J usage is TRBJ2-1; the D call in the table, TRBD1, was not verified against the DNA. TRBV21-1 is marked as a pseudogene. The CDR3 runs to 13 residues. CDR3 loop: CSERDRGINEQFF. For the CDR3, the DNA is TGTTCGGAACGGGACAGGGGGATCAATGAGCAGTTCTTC.

The sample holds a few counts of this clone. The V call is TRBV7-9, the J call TRBJ2-1; the match to TRBD1 covers 9 bases. This CDR3 is 12 amino acids long. Trimming took 4 bases from V and 8 from J; bases not matched to a gene: 0. Germline V gives CDR1 SEHNR, CDR2 FQNEAQ (reference sequence). CDR3 DNA: TGTGCCAGCAGCTGGACAGGGGATGAGCAGTTCTTC. Translation gives CASSWTGDEQFF.

The chain combines TRBV4-1 with TRBJ1-2; 7 positions match TRBD1. Germline-derived CDR1 and CDR2 are MGHRA and YSYEKL. The CDR3 consists of 16 residues. The trim removed 0 bases at V and 4 bases at J, leaving 8 bases unmatched. The CDR3 nucleotides are TGCGCCAGCAGCCAAGATCCCACGGGACAGTCCTATGGCTACACCTTC. This sequence encodes CASSQDPTGQSYGYTF.

V gene TRBV9 combines with J gene TRBJ1-1; D is unresolved. Germline CDR1 and CDR2: SGDLS and YYNGEE. V was shortened by 3 bases and J by 0 bases, with 6 bases between the two germline ends. The CDR3 is 13 amino acids. CDR3 sequence reads: CASSETVNTEAFF. The CDR3 region has the DNA TGTGCCAGCAGCGAAACAGTGAACACTGAAGCTTTCTTT.

The chain couples TRBV11-3 to TRBJ1-6, with D possibly TRBD1 on 6 matching bases. Trimming took off 5 bases at V and 7 bases at J, with 15 bases between the two ends. This CDR3 spans 15 amino acids. CDR1 and CDR2 from the germline V gene are SGHNT and YENEEA. The DNA for the CDR3 is TGTGCCAGCAGCCAGTCTGGACAGACAAATTCACCCCTCCACTTT. This translates into CASSQSGQTNSPLHF.

The V call is TRBV30, the J call TRBJ2-7; D possibly corresponds to TRBD1 (5 bases). Germline V gives CDR1 GTSNPN, CDR2 SVGIG (reference sequence). This CDR3 contains 14 residues. Trimming left V 0 bases short and J 5 bases short, with 14 bases between. The CDR3 loop reads CAWSVGRVDDEQYF. The CDR3 DNA reads as TGTGCCTGGAGTGTAGGCAGGGTAGACGACGAGCAGTACTTC.

V usage is TRBV29-1 and J usage is TRBJ2-1; 11 positions agree with TRBD2. CDR3 size: 13 residues. CDR1 and CDR2 from the germline V gene are SQVTM and ANQGSEA. V was pared by 6 bases and J by 9 bases, with 7 bases of the junction left unmatched. This CDR3 is CSVGGLAVGEQFF. CDR3 nucleotide sequence: TGCAGCGTGGGGGGACTAGCGGTAGGTGAGCAGTTCTTC.

The CDR3 region is CASSRQTGGSTGELFF. CDR3 sequence (DNA): TGTGCCAGCAGTCGACAGACCGGGGGGAGCACCGGGGAGCTGTTTTTT. The chain combines TRBV6-6 with TRBJ2-2, with 7 nucleotides matching TRBD2. This CDR3 is 16 amino acids long. V trimming: 5 bases; J trimming: 4 bases; junction bases outside the gene matches: 10. Germline V CDR1 and CDR2: MNHNY, SVGAGI (reference sequence).

This chain uses TRBV7-9 with TRBJ2-1; TRBD1 agrees at 11 bases. The CDR3 is 16 residues long. Germline values: CDR1 SEHNR, CDR2 FQNEAQ (reference sequence). J was trimmed by 4 bases and V by 8 bases; bases with no gene match: 10. CDR3 DNA sequence: TGTGCCAGCGGACCTACCGGGACAGGGGGATACAATGAGCAGTTCTTC. It is translated as CASGPTGTGGYNEQFF.

The chain couples TRBV9 to TRBJ2-1, with D tentatively TRBD2 (6 bases). Trimming stripped 4 bases from V and 8 bases from J, with 16 bases between. The CDR3 spans 14 residues. Germline values: CDR1 SGDLS, CDR2 YYNGEE. CDR3 amino acids: CASSPRWGGDEQFF. The CDR3, as DNA: TGTGCCAGCAGCCCTCGGTGGGGCGGGGATGAGCAGTTCTTC.

V and J are TRBV5-4 and TRBJ2-5; 9 bases map to TRBD1. This CDR3 comprises 16 residues. The V and J ends lost 3 bases and 4 bases, in that order; junction bases with no gene match: 10. Germline V gives CDR1 SGHNT, CDR2 YYREEE (reference sequence). The CDR3, as DNA: TGTGCCAGCAGCTCACGGGACAGGGCGCGTAGAGAGACCCAGTACTTC. Encoded protein: CASSSRDRARRETQYF.

The chain carries TRBV14 and TRBJ1-1; 9 nucleotides align to TRBD1. The CDR3 spans 14 residues. The germline V gene has CDR1 SGHDN and CDR2 FVKESK. Losses at the gene ends were 3 bases for V and 5 bases for J; bases not matched to a gene: 4. This chain's CDR3 is CASSHRDRVTEAFF. The CDR3 DNA reads as TGTGCCAGCAGCCACCGGGACAGGGTAACTGAAGCTTTCTTT.

The sample holds one count of this clone. The rearrangement links TRBV24-1 to TRBJ2-7, with 11 bases that match TRBD1. The V segment lost 4 bases and the J segment 3 bases; nucleotides outside the gene matches: 4. Germline values: CDR1 KGHDR, CDR2 SFDVKD. The CDR3 extends over 15 amino acids. The CDR3, as DNA: TGTGCCACCAGTGACCCGGGACAGGGGGGCTACGAGCAGTACTTC. It is translated as CATSDPGQGGYEQYF.

The chain carries TRBV24-1 and TRBJ2-1; D may be TRBD2 (6 bases). This CDR3 contains 16 residues. Trimming took off 5 bases at V and 7 bases at J, with 20 bases between the two ends. CDR1 is KGHDR and CDR2 is SFDVKD in the germline V gene. This CDR3 reads CATSGLYGDGGNEQFF. The CDR3 coding sequence is TGTGCCACCAGTGGGCTTTACGGGGACGGAGGGAATGAGCAGTTCTTC.

This sequence joins TRBV7-9 and TRBJ1-6; 10 bases align to TRBD1. Germline CDR1 SEHNR, CDR2 FQNEAQ (reference sequence). The CDR3 length is 15 residues. The V gene end was trimmed by 5 bases and the J gene end by 7 bases; junction bases not matched to a gene: 5. Written as DNA, the CDR3 is TGTGCCAGCAGCCTTGGGACAGGGGAGAATTCACCCCTCCACTTT. This codes for CASSLGTGENSPLHF.

The chain has TRBV5-1 and TRBJ2-2; D gene ambiguous. The CDR3 has 15 residues. Germline CDR1 is SGHRS and CDR2 is YFSETQ. Trimming removed 7 bases at V and 2 bases at J, with 15 bases between. The CDR3 coding sequence is TGCGCCAGCCTCGAAGGAGAACTTAACACCGGGGAGCTGTTTTTT. Translation gives CASLEGELNTGELFF.

This sequence joins TRBV5-1 and TRBJ1-2; tentatively, D is TRBD1 (6 bases). Trimming pared 0 bases from V and 7 bases from J, leaving 19 bases between. Germline-derived CDR1 and CDR2 are SGHRS and YFSETQ. This CDR3 comprises 16 residues. The CDR3 DNA reads TGCGCCAGCAGCTTGGAGGGGGTTCGTTCTCACGGTGGCTACACCTTC. Protein sequence: CASSLEGVRSHGGYTF.

The gene calls are TRBV7-2 and TRBJ2-3, with D perhaps TRBD2 (6 bases). The CDR3 extends over 16 amino acids. Germline-derived CDR1 and CDR2 are SGHTA and FQGNSA. The ends were cut back, 1 base at V and 6 bases at J, with 17 bases in the middle. In DNA, the CDR3 is TGTGCCAGCAGCTTAGGCGGGAATGGGTTTAGGGATACGCAGTATTTT. Translating gives CASSLGGNGFRDTQYF.

This chain links TRBV27 with TRBJ1-2; 11 bases map to TRBD1. V dropped 6 bases and J dropped 2; count of bases not matched to a gene: 5. Germline CDR1 is MNHEY and CDR2 is SMNVEV (reference sequence). The CDR3 is 15 residues long. CDR3 coding DNA: TGTGCCAGCAGCCGGACAGGGGGCTCAAACTATGGCTACACCTTC. This codes for CASSRTGGSNYGYTF.

Here the CDR3 DNA reads TGCGCCAGCAGCTTGGAACAGGGGTCCCATGGCTACACCTTC. This encodes CASSLEQGSHGYTF. V and J are TRBV5-1 and TRBJ1-2; 7 nucleotides align to TRBD1. V shed 0 bases, J shed 6 bases, and the junction held 5 bases outside the gene matches. The V gene's germline CDR1 is SGHRS and CDR2 YFSETQ. The CDR3 contains 14 residues.

A single count supports this clone. The V call is TRBV3-1 (or the pseudogene TRBV3-2), the J call TRBJ2-7; D uncertain. V dropped 1 base and J dropped 2 bases, with 6 bases sitting between them. Germline lookup yields CDR1 LGHDT and CDR2 YNNKEL (reference sequence). The CDR3 has 13 amino acids. CDR3 DNA sequence: TGTGCCAGCAGCCAAGGGAGCCCCTACGAGCAGTACTTC. It codes for CASSQGSPYEQYF.

V gene TRBV21-1 combines with J gene TRBJ1-5; the D segment call TRBD1 is taken from the table without a DNA check. TRBV21-1 is flagged as a pseudogene. The CDR3 has 16 residues. CDR3 amino acids: CASSKKVDRAIQPQHF. In DNA, the CDR3 is TGTGCCAGCAGCAAAAAGGTGGACAGGGCTATCCAGCCCCAGCATTTT.

V gene TRBV14 combines with J gene TRBJ1-1; a possible D gene is TRBD1 (5 bases). This CDR3 has 13 amino acids. CDR1 is SGHDN and CDR2 is FVKESK in the germline V gene. Between the trimmed V and J ends, which lost 5 bases and 2 bases, there was a span of 9 bases. CDR3 sequence: CASSMTVNTEAFF. CDR3 DNA sequence: TGTGCCAGCAGCATGACAGTCAACACTGAAGCTTTCTTT.

The rearrangement uses TRBV9 and TRBJ2-1; TRBD2 agrees at 12 bases. CDR1 and CDR2 from the germline V gene are SGDLS and YYNGEE. V trimming: 3 bases; J trimming: 4 bases; junction bases outside the gene matches: 5. The CDR3 covers 16 residues. The CDR3 sequence: CASSAWTSGAYNEQFF. In DNA form, the CDR3 reads TGTGCCAGCAGCGCGTGGACTAGCGGGGCGTACAATGAGCAGTTCTTC.

The chain employs TRBV7-2 and TRBJ2-7; no reliable D call. Germline V lookup: CDR1 SGHTA, CDR2 FQGNSA. The V end was cut by 0 bases, the J end by 6 bases, with 9 bases between. There are 13 residues in the CDR3. Written as DNA, the CDR3 is TGTGCCAGCAGCTTAGCCGGCAGGCGCGAGCAGTACTTC. It yields the protein CASSLAGRREQYF.

About this clone itself: This sample also contains other DNA sequences that code for the same CDR3. This chain connects TRBV30 to TRBJ1-5, with 7 bases identical to TRBD1. Germline loops: CDR1 GTSNPN, CDR2 SVGIG (reference sequence). The CDR3 runs 14 residues. V lost 3 bases to trimming and J lost 2 bases; unmatched junction nucleotides: 4. In nucleotides, the CDR3 is TGTGCCTGGAGGGAAGGGGGCGGCAATCAGCCCCAGCATTTT. This encodes CAWREGGGNQPQHF.

The chain has TRBV6-4 and TRBJ2-7, with 7 positions matching TRBD2. V gave up 3 bases and J gave up 2 bases; unmatched junction bases: 13. Germline V CDR1 and CDR2: MRHNA, SNTAGT. This CDR3 has 17 residues. This CDR3 reads CASSEGSGLADTYEQYF. The DNA of the CDR3 is TGTGCCAGCAGTGAAGGGAGTGGGCTAGCGGATACCTACGAGCAGTACTTC.

V is TRBV3-1 (or the pseudogene TRBV3-2) and J is TRBJ2-3; 7 bases map to TRBD2. The V gene end was trimmed by 1 base and the J gene end by 6 bases; junction bases not matched to a gene: 10. The germline CDR1 and CDR2 sequences are LGHDT and YNNKEL (reference sequence). This CDR3 spans 16 amino acids. The CDR3 coding sequence is TGTGCCAGCAGCCAAGCGCTGGCGGGGGACCTGGATACGCAGTATTTT. This translates into CASSQALAGDLDTQYF.

This clone was observed a few times. The V and J genes are TRBV20-1 and TRBJ2-7, with 7 nucleotides matching TRBD1. CDR3 length equals 11 residues. Trimming cost V 6 bases and J 6 bases; bases outside gene matches: 5. Germline V gene sequence: CDR1 DFQATT, CDR2 SNEGSKA (reference sequence). DNA for the CDR3: TGCAGTGCCAACAGGGGAAGCGAGCAGTACTTC. This codes for CSANRGSEQYF.

The V call is TRBV4-2, the J call TRBJ2-5; 7 bases line up with TRBD1. V gave up 2 bases and J gave up 1 base; unmatched junction bases: 1. This CDR3 has 14 amino acids. Germline CDR1 LGHNA, CDR2 YNFKEQ. The CDR3 region is CASSQYRGQETQYF. CDR3 sequence (DNA): TGTGCCAGCAGCCAATACAGGGGCCAAGAGACCCAGTACTTC.